This is a list of T cell receptor beta chains from one sample in a study of T cell changes during pregnancy in multiple sclerosis. The method was immunoSEQ multiplex PCR; TCRdb's version includes in-frame clones alone and lacks a portion of them. Of some 50,000 clones listed, 92% are singletons. Sequences were derived from CD4+ T cells from peripheral blood mononuclear cells, sampled in the second trimester of pregnancy. The receptors derive from a female donor with multiple sclerosis, enrolled in a pregnancy study. Both conserved end residues are part of each CDR3. Each record gives: V gene, clone size, J gene, CDR3 protein. Part of the rows lack a size; the others show once, few, many or a class for expanded clones.

v_call: TRBV5-4
clone_size: -
j_call: TRBJ1-2
cdr3_aa: CASSWDRVGYGYTF

v_call: TRBV7-8
clone_size: -
j_call: TRBJ1-2
cdr3_aa: CASSLAGQWGYTF

v_call: TRBV5-6
clone_size: -
j_call: TRBJ1-2
cdr3_aa: CASSLVVSPSYGYTF

v_call: TRBV7-6
clone_size: -
j_call: TRBJ1-3
cdr3_aa: CASSSGTGGPGNTIYF

v_call: TRBV19
clone_size: -
j_call: TRBJ2-1
cdr3_aa: CASSSMTSGTQFF

v_call: TRBV19
clone_size: once
j_call: TRBJ1-3
cdr3_aa: CASSAASSGNTIYF

v_call: TRBV9
clone_size: -
j_call: TRBJ2-3
cdr3_aa: CASSTGLVPTDTQYF

v_call: TRBV18
clone_size: -
j_call: TRBJ2-2
cdr3_aa: CASSPLTGATGELFF

v_call: TRBV2
clone_size: once
j_call: TRBJ1-6
cdr3_aa: CASSEEGGISPLHF

v_call: TRBV10-3
clone_size: -
j_call: TRBJ1-3
cdr3_aa: CAISAVRQGANTIYF

v_call: TRBV18
clone_size: -
j_call: TRBJ1-1
cdr3_aa: CASSRGWTEAFF

v_call: TRBV10-3
clone_size: once
j_call: TRBJ1-2
cdr3_aa: CAISESRERAGYTF

v_call: TRBV7-2
clone_size: -
j_call: TRBJ2-1
cdr3_aa: CASSLAGTSGHNEQFF

v_call: TRBV18
clone_size: -
j_call: TRBJ1-3
cdr3_aa: CASSPRPDFNTIYF